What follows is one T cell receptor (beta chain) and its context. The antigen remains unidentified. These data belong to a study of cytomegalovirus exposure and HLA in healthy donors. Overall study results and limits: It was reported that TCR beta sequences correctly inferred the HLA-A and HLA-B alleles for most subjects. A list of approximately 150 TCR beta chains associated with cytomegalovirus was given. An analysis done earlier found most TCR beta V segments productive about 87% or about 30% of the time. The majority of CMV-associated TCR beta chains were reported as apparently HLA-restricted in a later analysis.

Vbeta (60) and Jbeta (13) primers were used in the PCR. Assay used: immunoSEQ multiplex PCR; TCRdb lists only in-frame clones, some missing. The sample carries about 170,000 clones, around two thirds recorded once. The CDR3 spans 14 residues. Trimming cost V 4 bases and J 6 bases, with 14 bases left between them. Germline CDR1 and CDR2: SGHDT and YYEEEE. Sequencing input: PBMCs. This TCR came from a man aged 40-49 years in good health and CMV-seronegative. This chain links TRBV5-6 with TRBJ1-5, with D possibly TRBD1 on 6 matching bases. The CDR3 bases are TGTGCCAGCAGCCAGACAGGTTACGGTCAGCCCCAGCATTTT. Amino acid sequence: CASSQTGYGQPQHF.